The 9 T cell receptor beta chains given below trace back to one sample, sequenced in a study of identical twins (dated by TCRdb to the mid-2010s). Library construction relied on 5' RACE. These reads were obtained on an Illumina HiSeq 2000. In-frame beta chains were kept once TCRdb had trimmed the public reads at Q25 with fastp and called clones with MiXCR. Rows are unified per CDR3 protein, each entry keeping the most common DNA and genes. The table for this sample lists hundreds of thousands of distinct CDR3 sequences; 8.5% to 9% of them were counted only once. Jointly, the top ten make up roughly 0.9% of the sample. The same specimen was also included in a second study, on yellow fever vaccine responses in identical twins.

Sequenced input: PBMCs. The receptors stem from a woman under 30 in good health.

This chain joins TRBV29-1 and TRBJ2-5; D unclear. Germline CDR1 and CDR2: SQVTM and ANQGSEA. This CDR3 is 16 amino acids long. Deletions cut 0 bases from V and 2 bases from J, with 16 bases between. The CDR3 here is CSVEEFKPSPQETQYF. CDR3 DNA sequence: TGCAGCGTTGAAGAATTCAAGCCGAGTCCTCAAGAGACCCAGTACTTC.

This clonotype occurred a few times. The CDR3 bases are TGTGCCAGCAGTACCACAGGGGGGTACACTGAAGCTTTCTTT. It translates to CASSTTGGYTEAFF. The J gene is TRBJ1-1, the V gene TRBV28; the match to TRBD1 covers 8 bases. Losses at the gene ends were 5 bases for V and 3 bases for J; bases not matched to a gene: 5. CDR1 MDHEN and CDR2 SYDVKM come from the germline V gene. The CDR3 has 14 amino acids. Full variable domain (outside the CDR3, taken from reference TRBV28 and TRBJ1-1): DVKVTQSSRYLVKRTGEKVFLECVQDMDHENMFWYRQDPGLGLRLIYFSYDVKMKEKGDIPEGYSVSREKKERFSLILESASTNQTSMYLCASSTTGGYTEAFFGQGTRLTVV.

A few counts support this clonotype. The junction departs from germline at one end; a sequencing error may be responsible. This chain connects TRBV20-1 to TRBJ2-3; D perhaps matches TRBD2 (5 bases). The CDR3 contains 13 residues. The germline V gene has CDR1 DFQATT and CDR2 SNEGSKA (reference sequence). For the CDR3, the DNA is TGCAGTGCTAGGCGAGGGAGCAGAGATACGCAGTATTTT. Translation: CSARRGSRDTQYF.

This clonotype was detected a few times. This chain uses TRBV29-1 with TRBJ2-3; a weak D match, TRBD1 (6 bases). Trimming took 1 base from V and 0 from J, leaving 14 bases between them. The CDR3 is made up of 16 amino acids. The germline gives CDR1 SQVTM, CDR2 ANQGSEA. CDR3 in amino acids: CSVEGRRDTSTDTQYF. Here the CDR3 DNA reads TGCAGCGTTGAAGGGCGCCGGGACACAAGCACAGATACGCAGTATTTT.

This clonotype was counted only a few times. The CDR3 reads CASSPGQGAPDTQYF. The CDR3 bases are TGTGCCAGCAGCCCCGGGCAGGGCGCCCCAGATACGCAGTATTTT. The J gene is TRBJ2-3, the V gene TRBV7-9; TRBD1 is a possible D gene (5 bases). Germline V lookup: CDR1 SEHNR, CDR2 FQNEAQ (reference sequence). Trimming removed 5 bases from V and 4 bases from J, with 16 bases in between. This CDR3 region has 15 residues.

This clonotype came up many times. The chain carries TRBV10-3 and TRBJ2-3; D is unclear. The CDR3 consists of 15 residues. Germline V gives CDR1 ENHRY, CDR2 SYGVKD. The ends were cut back, 4 bases at V and 1 base at J, with 12 bases in the middle. The CDR3 nucleotides read TGTGCCATCAGTGTTAACCCTCCTGGCACAGATACGCAGTATTTT. Translating it yields CAISVNPPGTDTQYF.

The rearrangement joins TRBV20-1 to TRBJ2-7, with TRBD1 as a possible D gene (6 bases). The V and J ends lost 4 bases and 4 bases respectively, with 11 bases between them. The CDR3 totals 12 residues. CDR1 is DFQATT and CDR2 is SNEGSKA in the germline V gene (reference sequence). The CDR3 loop reads CSANQQGYEQYF. CDR3 in DNA: TGCAGTGCTAACCAACAGGGTTACGAGCAGTACTTC.

This clonotype was recorded at least ten times. The chain employs TRBV5-1 and TRBJ2-4; D might be TRBD2 (5 bases). This CDR3 spans 16 amino acids. The V gene lost 0 bases and the J gene lost 2 bases, with 12 bases spanning the gap. Germline-derived CDR1 and CDR2 are SGHRS and YFSETQ. CDR3 sequence: CASSLEGRGSKNIQYF. The CDR3 DNA is TGCGCCAGCAGCTTGGAAGGTCGGGGATCCAAAAACATTCAGTACTTC.

This clonotype was counted only a few times. The CDR3 is CASSLKSRNTEAFF. The CDR3 bases are TGTGCCAGCAGCTTAAAATCACGGAACACTGAAGCTTTCTTT. The V gene is TRBV7-3, the J gene TRBJ1-1; D is ambiguous. Germline assignment: CDR1 SGHTA and CDR2 FQGTGA. CDR3 length: 14 amino acids. Trimming left V 1 base short and J 1 base short, with 7 bases between.